These 8 T cell receptor beta chains originate from one sample sequenced in a study of blood T cells in healthy people across ages. Primers used in a second PCR of about 6 to 11 cycles were a sample-barcoded 5' primer and a J-beta primer mix. TCRdb analysed the 5' RACE reads with MiXCR anew, one entry per CDR3 protein. Of approximately 880,000 distinct CDR3 sequences listed, around 49% were seen once; the top ten hold around an eighth. Sequencing was done on a sample of blood. The receptor set was obtained from a man younger than 40 in good health.

The CDR3 is CASSYPMDRANQETQYF. DNA for the CDR3: TGTGCCAGCAGTTACCCCATGGACAGGGCGAACCAAGAGACCCAGTACTTC. The chain is built from TRBV6-2 or TRBV6-3 and TRBJ2-5; 8 bases align to TRBD1. After removal of 2 bases from V and 0 bases from J, the junction contained 8 bases not matched to a gene. The CDR3 covers 17 residues. In germline, CDR1 is MNHEY, CDR2 SVGEGT.

The V call is TRBV27, the J call TRBJ2-7; possibly TRBD2 for D (5 bases). Trimming took off 5 bases at V and 7 bases at J, with 15 bases between the two ends. Germline CDR1 is MNHEY and CDR2 is SMNVEV (reference sequence). The CDR3 has 13 residues. The CDR3 DNA reads TGTGCCAGCAGTCTACTAGACCGTTGGGAGCAGTACTTC. The encoded protein is CASSLLDRWEQYF.

The gene calls are TRBV5-6 and TRBJ2-7; 8 nucleotides line up with TRBD1. The CDR3 totals 20 residues. In germline, CDR1 is SGHDT, CDR2 YYEEEE. V was pared by 0 bases and J by 0 bases, with 17 bases of the junction left unmatched. CDR3 residues: CASSLAILFQYQGASYEQYF. The CDR3 DNA is TGTGCCAGCAGCTTGGCCATTCTGTTTCAATATCAGGGGGCCTCCTACGAGCAGTACTTC. The variable domain in full, with the rest retrieved from reference TRBV5-6 and TRBJ2-7, is DAGVTQSPTHLIKTRGQQVTLRCSPKSGHDTVSWYQQALGQGPQFIFQYYEEEERQRGNFPDRFSGHQFPNYSSELNVNALLLGDSALYLCASSLAILFQYQGASYEQYFGPGTRLTVT.

This clonotype was counted a few times. This chain joins TRBV5-1 and TRBJ1-1, with unresolved D. The CDR3 sequence is 15 residues long. V was pared by 1 base and J by 1 base, with 11 bases between. From germline, CDR1 is SGHRS and CDR2 YFSETQ. CDR3 in DNA: TGCGCCAGCAGCTTGTCGTTAGGGCGGAACACTGAAGCTTTCTTT. It specifies CASSLSLGRNTEAFF.

V usage is TRBV3-1 and J usage is TRBJ1-2; weak D call: TRBD1 (6 bases). The germline V and J ends were trimmed by 4 bases and 6 bases, with 15 bases remaining between them. Germline V gives CDR1 LGHDT, CDR2 YNNKEL (reference sequence). The CDR3 has 14 amino acids. The DNA of the CDR3 is TGTGCCAGCAGCCGTTCCACAGGGTATGATGGCTACACCTTC. This gives the protein CASSRSTGYDGYTF.

V gene TRBV5-6 combines with J gene TRBJ2-7; TRBD2 aligns across 11 bases. Unmatched junction bases numbered 6, after V lost 4 bases and J lost 6 bases. The CDR3 covers 14 residues. The V gene's germline CDR1 is SGHDT and CDR2 YYEEEE. The CDR3 nucleotides read TGTGCCAGCAGCAAGGGACTAGCGGCTCCCGAGCAGTACTTC. It is translated as CASSKGLAAPEQYF.

V is TRBV20-1 and J is TRBJ2-1; 7 bases match TRBD1. The CDR3 totals 16 residues. Germline CDR1 reads DFQATT; CDR2 reads SNEGSKA (reference sequence). V lost 6 bases to trimming and J lost 8 bases; unmatched junction nucleotides: 19. In DNA form, the CDR3 reads TGCAGTGCCAACATTTTTGGGACAGCGAGGAGCCATGAGCAGTTCTTC. This translates into CSANIFGTARSHEQFF.

This clonotype was seen just once. This sequence joins TRBV29-1 and TRBJ1-2; possible D gene TRBD1, 6 bases. The V gene's germline CDR1 is SQVTM and CDR2 ANQGSEA. V gave up 7 bases and J gave up 4 bases, with 13 bases separating them. This CDR3 contains 12 residues. The CDR3 sequence is CSAPGRGYGYTF. CDR3 nucleotides: TGCAGCGCCCCCGGCAGGGGCTATGGCTACACCTTC.